The table lists the clone carrying this TCR beta chain with many counts. The antigen is undetermined. TCR beta CDR3 region amplification was performed from RNA transcripts. A first-round RT-PCR of the TCR CDR3 used the HTBI primer set. One entry per CDR3 protein results from TCRdb running MiXCR on the multiplex PCR reads. The sample yields about 560,000 distinct CDR3 sequences, 15% to 17% seen once. This sample was included in a study of T cells in Graves' hyperthyroidism and ophthalmopathy. Study observations and caveats: Most expanded thyroid clonotypes above 0.001 recurred in blood.

V gave up 3 bases and J gave up 0 bases, with 9 bases separating them. The CDR3 runs 15 residues. Germline CDR1 MDHEN, CDR2 SYDVKM. Diagnoses used clinical symptoms, serum thyroxine and TRAb, thyroid ultrasound and orbital computed tomography. The authors took PBMCs from 10 ml fresh peripheral blood. The chain combines TRBV28 with TRBJ1-5; a possible D gene is TRBD1 (6 bases). The clonotype was recovered from a woman aged 25 to 39 with Graves' hyperthyroidism. Sequencing input: blood. CDR3 coding DNA: TGTGCCAGCAGTTTGATACAGGGTAGCAATCAGCCCCAGCATTTT. Encoded protein: CASSLIQGSNQPQHF.